This TCR beta chain appears in the sequencing data of a study of blood T cell repertoires in COVID-19. About the research overall: COVID-19 samples collected from the United States, Italy and Spain covered acute and convalescent phases. The analysed material was cDNA or gDNA that came from T cells, B-cell-depleted T cells, or PBMCs.

As handled by the study authors: Amplification from reference gene primers served as the basis for estimated nucleated cell counts. Only in-frame clones appear in the TCRdb table, and some are missing; sequencing was by immunoSEQ multiplex PCR. The V and J calls and clone size are taken from that table; D and trimming were inferred from the DNA. The table shows 60,000 to 90,000 clones, with roughly 82% occurring only once. Germline V lookup: CDR1 MNHEY, CDR2 SVGAGI. With 2 bases removed from V and 6 bases from J, the gap between germline ends came to 5 bases. The CDR3 contains 11 residues. This chain links TRBV6-5 with TRBJ2-7; D is unresolved. The material sequenced was peripheral blood. The origin of this receptor is a woman in her forties or fifties with acute or convalescent COVID-19. The CDR3 here is CASSYLGEQYF. The CDR3 DNA sequence: TGTGCCAGCAGTTACCTCGGCGAGCAGTACTTC.